This T cell receptor (beta chain) was sequenced in a study of long-term antiretroviral therapy in people with HIV. Study summary: The earliest specimens came about a decade ahead of the 2015 immediate-ART recommendation. Findings of the study overall: HIV repertoires showed narrower CDR3 length ranges than controls.

As to this clone: Its antigen is as yet unknown.

Donors needed at least one pre-ART PBMC sample plus at least two post-ART samples. Running of the v3.0 immunoSEQ assay took place at survey level. It was about 35,000-55,000 T-cell genomes per sample that sequencing targeted. The data were produced by immunoSEQ multiplex PCR, yet TCRdb's version contains in-frame clones alone and is incomplete. Among approximately 31,000 clones listed, around 80% were seen once. The germline V gene has CDR1 KGHSH and CDR2 LQKENI. Deletions cut 2 bases from V and 4 bases from J, with 16 bases between. The CDR3 extends over 16 amino acids. The rearrangement links TRBV18 to TRBJ2-3, with D perhaps matching TRBD1 (5 bases). The TCR originated in a woman between 50 and 59 years old with HIV. The input for sequencing was unsorted PBMCs, taken 3.1 years after starting antiretroviral therapy. CDR3 protein: CASSPRRQGSSDTQYF. The CDR3 coding sequence is TGTGCCAGCTCACCAAGGCGCCAGGGTAGTTCAGATACGCAGTATTTT.